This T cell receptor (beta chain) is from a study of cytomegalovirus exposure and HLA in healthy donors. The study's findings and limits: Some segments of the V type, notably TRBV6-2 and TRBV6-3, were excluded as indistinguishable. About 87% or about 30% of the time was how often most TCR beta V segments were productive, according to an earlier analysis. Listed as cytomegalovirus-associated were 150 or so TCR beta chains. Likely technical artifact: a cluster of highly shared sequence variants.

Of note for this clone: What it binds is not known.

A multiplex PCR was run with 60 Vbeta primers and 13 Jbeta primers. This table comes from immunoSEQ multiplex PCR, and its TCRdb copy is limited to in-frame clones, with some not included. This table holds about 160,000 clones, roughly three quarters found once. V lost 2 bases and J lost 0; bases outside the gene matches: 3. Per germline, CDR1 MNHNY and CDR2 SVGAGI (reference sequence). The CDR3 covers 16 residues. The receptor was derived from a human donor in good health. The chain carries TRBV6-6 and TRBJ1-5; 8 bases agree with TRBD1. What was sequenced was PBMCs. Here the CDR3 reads CASSYGTGNSNQPQHF. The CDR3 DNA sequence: TGTGCCAGCAGTTACGGGACAGGTAATAGCAATCAGCCCCAGCATTTT.